Listed below are T cell receptor beta chains from one sample, sequenced in a study of tumor and adjacent non-tumor tissue in lung cancer. TCRdb re-analysed the multiplex PCR reads in MiXCR, keeping a single row per CDR3 protein. The table has under 250,000 distinct CDR3 sequences, 70% to 75% seen once; the top ten hold approximately 26%. The sequencing sample was made of lung tumor tissue. These receptors all stem from a man aged 55-75 years with non-small cell lung cancer. Each CDR3 is given with its conserved first and last residue.

15,TRBJ2-7,TRBV4-3,CASSPSGQNSIGQYF
14,TRBJ2-7,TRBV5-1,CASSVGRSSYEQYF
19,TRBJ2-1,TRBV4-2,CASSQDPSGGAKANNEHFF
15,TRBJ2-1,TRBV6-6,CASRAPGLASNEQLF
15,TRBJ1-5,TRBV28,CASSPPGETNQPQHF
17,TRBJ1-4,TRBV20-1,CSARVGTRARFGEKLFF
14,TRBJ1-1,TRBV5-6,CVSSLEVRIAEAFF
17,TRBJ1-4,TRBV28,CASSLFGKGDTNEKLFF
16,TRBJ2-2,TRBV11-2,CASSLIYGVGTGELFF
16,TRBJ2-3,TRBV6-1,CASRTAAGGSTDTQYF